This entry lists 18 T cell receptor beta chains sequenced from one sample in a study of shared clonotypes between healthy human individuals. Only in-frame clones appear in the TCRdb table, and some are missing; sequencing was by immunoSEQ multiplex PCR. The sample contains fewer than 1.6 million clones, approximately 98.5% of which appear only once. The sequencing sample was made of naive CD4+ T cells sorted from blood. As to subset: CD45RA+ positively selected. Receptor source: a man younger than 45 in good health.

J is TRBJ2-1 and V is TRBV18; D unclear. CDR3 length equals 11 residues. The V gene's germline CDR1 is KGHSH and CDR2 LQKENI. Trimming stripped 2 bases from V and 12 bases from J, with 8 bases between. The DNA for the CDR3 is TGTGCCAGCTCACCAGGGGTGGGGCAGTTCTTC. This sequence encodes CASSPGVGQFF.

This rearrangement joins TRBV21-1 to TRBJ2-7; the table's D gene call, TRBD2, was not cross checked with the DNA. TRBV21-1 is marked as a pseudogene. The CDR3 length is 19 residues. CDR3 sequence (DNA): TGTGCCAGCAGCAAATTCAACGCTAGCGGAGGCCCTGGCTCCTACGAGCAGTACTTC. Translation gives CASSKFNASGGPGSYEQYF.

V usage is TRBV14 and J usage is TRBJ2-7, with D uncertain. From germline, CDR1 is SGHDN and CDR2 FVKESK. V was clipped by 0 bases and J by 0 bases, with 9 bases between them. The CDR3 is made up of 15 amino acids. This CDR3 reads CASSQEWAVSYEQYF. As DNA, the CDR3 is TGTGCCAGCAGCCAAGAATGGGCGGTCTCCTACGAGCAGTACTTC.

CDR3 region: CASSLGSLYEQYF. In nucleotides, the CDR3 is TGTGCCAGCAGTTTAGGCAGCCTCTACGAGCAGTACTTC. The V call is TRBV28, the J call TRBJ2-7; D is unclear. The CDR3 is made up of 13 amino acids. Deletions cut 2 bases from V and 3 bases from J, with 8 bases between. Germline CDR1 reads MDHEN; CDR2 reads SYDVKM.

This clone appeared a single time. J is TRBJ2-1 and V is TRBV5-1, with 11 bases matching TRBD2. V was pared by 6 bases and J by 1 base, with 6 bases of the junction left unmatched. Germline V CDR1 and CDR2: SGHRS, YFSETQ. This CDR3 is 16 amino acids long. CDR3 loop: CASKPSGRRSYNEQFF. Here the CDR3 DNA reads TGCGCCAGCAAGCCTAGCGGGAGGCGGTCCTACAATGAGCAGTTCTTC.

The V call is TRBV5-1, the J call TRBJ1-4, with D maybe TRBD1 (5 bases). V lost 2 bases and J lost 5, with 10 bases in between. Germline CDR1 reads SGHRS; CDR2 reads YFSETQ. CDR3 length: 14 residues. The CDR3 bases are TGCGCCAGCAGCTTCCAGGGTGAGAATGAAAAACTGTTTTTT. Its protein is CASSFQGENEKLFF.

A note on this clone: This specimen includes other DNA sequences encoding the same CDR3. This chain joins TRBV5-1 and TRBJ2-6; 7 bases line up with TRBD1. Germline V gene lookup returns CDR1 SGHRS and CDR2 YFSETQ. The V segment lost 4 bases and the J segment 2 bases; nucleotides outside the gene matches: 3. This CDR3 is built from 15 residues. The CDR3 coding sequence is TGCGCCAGCAGCCTAGGGACAGCTGGGGCCAACGTCCTGACTTTC. Protein sequence: CASSLGTAGANVLTF.

V usage is TRBV7-7 and J usage is TRBJ2-1; 14 bases align to TRBD2. The V gene's germline CDR1 is SSHAT and CDR2 FNYEAQ (reference sequence). This CDR3 is 15 amino acids long. J lost 9 bases, V lost 5 bases, and 6 bases had no gene match. The CDR3 is CASSLGLAGVGEQFF. CDR3 nucleotide sequence: TGTGCCAGCAGCCTGGGACTAGCGGGAGTTGGTGAGCAGTTCTTC.

V gene TRBV7-3 combines with J gene TRBJ1-1, with no clear D. V shed 1 base and J shed 4 bases, with 13 bases lying between them. The germline gives CDR1 SGHTA, CDR2 FQGTGA. This CDR3 region has 15 residues. The CDR3, as DNA: TGTGCCAGCAGCTTAAATGGCGGATTTGGCACTGAAGCTTTCTTT. Translating it yields CASSLNGGFGTEAFF.

The chain links TRBV5-6 to TRBJ2-1; 12 nucleotides align to TRBD2. With V trimmed by 5 bases and J by 3 bases, 6 bases remained unmatched. Germline V gene sequence: CDR1 SGHDT, CDR2 YYEEEE. This CDR3 comprises 16 residues. The CDR3 loop is CASRRLAGVGYNEQFF. As DNA, the CDR3 is TGTGCCAGCAGAAGACTAGCGGGAGTGGGCTACAATGAGCAGTTCTTC. Full variable domain (rest looked up from reference TRBV5-6 and TRBJ2-1): DAGVTQSPTHLIKTRGQQVTLRCSPKSGHDTVSWYQQALGQGPQFIFQYYEEEERQRGNFPDRFSGHQFPNYSSELNVNALLLGDSALYLCASRRLAGVGYNEQFFGPGTRLTVL.

The chain links TRBV28 to TRBJ1-3; D might be TRBD1 (6 bases). With 6 bases removed from V and 3 bases from J, the gap between germline ends came to 21 bases. Germline V gene data show CDR1 as MDHEN and CDR2 as SYDVKM. CDR3 size: 17 residues. The CDR3 protein is CASRPGGTRGLGNTIYF. CDR3 DNA sequence: TGTGCCAGCAGGCCCGGGGGCACCCGGGGGCTTGGAAACACCATATATTTT.

A single count supports this clone. V is TRBV6-5 and J is TRBJ2-7, with 7 nucleotides matching TRBD1. The length of the CDR3 is 11 residues. CDR1 is MNHEY, CDR2 SVGAGI, per germline. V shed 7 bases and J 6 bases; nucleotides not matched to a gene: 3. This CDR3 is CASTDRVEQYF. The CDR3 DNA reads as TGTGCCAGCACCGACAGGGTCGAGCAGTACTTC.

The CDR3 loop reads CASSRLIPGYPDYEQYF. In DNA, the CDR3 is TGTGCCAGCAGCCGATTAATCCCCGGGTATCCCGACTACGAGCAGTACTTC. The chain recombines TRBV27 with TRBJ2-7; D call uncertain. Looked up from germline, CDR1 is MNHEY and CDR2 is SMNVEV (reference sequence). Trimming removed 6 bases from V and 3 bases from J, with 24 bases in between. The length of the CDR3 is 17 residues.

Details on this clone: At one of its ends the junction is not consistent with the germline gene, which may arise from a read error. The J gene is TRBJ2-2, the V gene TRBV6-1; possibly TRBD2 for D (5 bases). The CDR3 extends over 13 amino acids. The germline V gene encodes CDR1 MNHNS and CDR2 SASEGT. The CDR3 spells CATSLAMTGELFF. CDR3 nucleotides: TGTGCCACCAGTCTAGCTATGACCGGGGAGCTGTTTTTT.

The J gene is TRBJ1-4, the V gene TRBV2; 10 nucleotides line up with TRBD1. V shed 2 bases, J shed 10 bases, and the junction held 7 bases outside the gene matches. The CDR3 extends over 15 amino acids. From germline, CDR1 is SNHLY and CDR2 FYNNEI. In nucleotides, the CDR3 is TGTGCCAGCAGTGAATGGGACAGGGGAGGTGGAAAACTGTTTTTT. As protein: CASSEWDRGGGKLFF.

V gene TRBV29-1 combines with J gene TRBJ2-5; no definite D call. Trimming took off 1 base at V and 5 bases at J, with 11 bases between the two ends. The CDR3 runs to 13 residues. Per the germline V gene, CDR1 is SQVTM and CDR2 is ANQGSEA. CDR3 coding DNA: TGCAGCGTTGAAGTAGCACCTTTCGAGACCCAGTACTTC. It specifies CSVEVAPFETQYF.

The chain uses TRBV11-2 and TRBJ2-3, with unresolved D. V was shortened by 0 bases and J by 4 bases, with 8 bases between the two germline ends. The CDR3 loop spans 14 amino acids. Germline CDR1 reads SGHAT; CDR2 reads FQNNGV. The CDR3 DNA sequence: TGTGCCAGCAGCTTAGATCTCCTAGCAGATACGCAGTATTTT. It encodes CASSLDLLADTQYF.

Points on this clone: Other nucleotide sequences from this sample produce the same CDR3. The V and J genes are TRBV29-1 and TRBJ1-5; 8 bases match TRBD1. Trimming at V came to 7 bases and at J to 5 bases, leaving 4 bases not matched to a gene. CDR3 length: 12 residues. Germline lookup yields CDR1 SQVTM and CDR2 ANQGSEA. CDR3 sequence: CSAGTGDQPQHF. As DNA, the CDR3 is TGCAGCGCAGGGACAGGCGATCAGCCCCAGCATTTT.